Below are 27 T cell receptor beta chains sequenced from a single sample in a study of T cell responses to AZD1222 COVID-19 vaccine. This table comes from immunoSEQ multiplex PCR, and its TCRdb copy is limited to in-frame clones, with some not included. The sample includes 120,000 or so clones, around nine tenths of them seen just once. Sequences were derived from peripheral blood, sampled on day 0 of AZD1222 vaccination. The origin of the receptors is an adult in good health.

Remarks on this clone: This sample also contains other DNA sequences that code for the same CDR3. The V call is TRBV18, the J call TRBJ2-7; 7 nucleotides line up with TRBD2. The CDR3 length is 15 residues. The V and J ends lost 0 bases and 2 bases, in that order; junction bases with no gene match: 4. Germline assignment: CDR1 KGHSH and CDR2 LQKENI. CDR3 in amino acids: CASSPPAGAAYEQYF. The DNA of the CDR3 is TGTGCCAGCTCACCACCGGCGGGAGCGGCCTACGAGCAGTACTTC. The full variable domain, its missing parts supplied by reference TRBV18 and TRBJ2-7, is NAGVMQNPRHLVRRRGQEARLRCSPMKGHSHVYWYRQLPEEGLKFMVYLQKENIIDESGMPKERFSAEFPKEGPSILRIQQVVRGDSAAYFCASSPPAGAAYEQYFGPGTRLTVT.

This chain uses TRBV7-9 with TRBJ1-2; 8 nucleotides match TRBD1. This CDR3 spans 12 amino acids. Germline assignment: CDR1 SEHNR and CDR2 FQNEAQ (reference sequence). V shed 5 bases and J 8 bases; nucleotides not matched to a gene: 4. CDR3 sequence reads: CASSGQGGGYTF. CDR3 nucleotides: TGTGCCAGCAGCGGACAGGGAGGCGGCTACACCTTC.

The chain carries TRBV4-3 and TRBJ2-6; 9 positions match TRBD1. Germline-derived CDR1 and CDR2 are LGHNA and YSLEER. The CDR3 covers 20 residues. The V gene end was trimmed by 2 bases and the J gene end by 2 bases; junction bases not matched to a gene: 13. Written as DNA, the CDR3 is TGCGCCAGCAGCCAAAGAAACAGGGGGCGCGTATTTGCTGGGGCCAACGTCCTGACTTTC. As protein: CASSQRNRGRVFAGANVLTF.

CDR3 loop: CASSFIAGTEPNEQFF. DNA of the CDR3: TGTGCCAGTAGTTTCATAGCGGGAACCGAGCCCAATGAGCAGTTCTTC. This chain uses TRBV19 with TRBJ2-1; TRBD2 matches at 8 bases. The CDR3 has 16 amino acids. CDR1 is LNHDA, CDR2 SQIVND, per germline (reference sequence). Trimming took 5 bases from V and 6 from J; bases not matched to a gene: 12.

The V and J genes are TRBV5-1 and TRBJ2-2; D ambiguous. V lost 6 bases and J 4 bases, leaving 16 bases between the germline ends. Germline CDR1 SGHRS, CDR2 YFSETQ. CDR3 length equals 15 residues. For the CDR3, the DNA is TGCGCCAGCACCCGGACGGCCTCGGGCACCGGGGAGCTGTTTTTT. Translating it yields CASTRTASGTGELFF.

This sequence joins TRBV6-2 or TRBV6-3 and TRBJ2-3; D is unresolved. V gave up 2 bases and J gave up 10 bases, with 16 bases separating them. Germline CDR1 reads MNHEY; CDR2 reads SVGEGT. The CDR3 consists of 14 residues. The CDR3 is CASSYTSLASSQYF. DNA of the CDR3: TGTGCCAGCAGTTACACGTCGTTAGCTTCTTCGCAGTATTTT.

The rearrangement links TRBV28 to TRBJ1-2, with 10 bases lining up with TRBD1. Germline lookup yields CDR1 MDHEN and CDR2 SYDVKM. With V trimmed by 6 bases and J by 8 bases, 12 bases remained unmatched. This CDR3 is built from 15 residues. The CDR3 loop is CASRASDRGIRGYTF. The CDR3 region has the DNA TGTGCCAGCAGGGCTTCGGACAGGGGGATCAGAGGCTACACCTTC.

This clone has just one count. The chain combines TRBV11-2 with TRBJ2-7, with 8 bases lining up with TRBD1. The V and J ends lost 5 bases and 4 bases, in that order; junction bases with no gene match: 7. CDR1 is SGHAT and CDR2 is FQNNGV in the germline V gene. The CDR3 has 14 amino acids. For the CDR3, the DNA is TGTGCCAGCAGCCACCGACAGGGGAGATACGAGCAGTACTTC. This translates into CASSHRQGRYEQYF.

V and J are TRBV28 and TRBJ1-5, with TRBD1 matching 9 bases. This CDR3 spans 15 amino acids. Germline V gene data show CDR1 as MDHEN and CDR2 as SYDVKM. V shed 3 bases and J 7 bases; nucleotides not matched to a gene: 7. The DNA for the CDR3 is TGTGCCAGCAGTTTCTGGGACAGGGAATCACAGCCCCAGCATTTT. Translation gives CASSFWDRESQPQHF.

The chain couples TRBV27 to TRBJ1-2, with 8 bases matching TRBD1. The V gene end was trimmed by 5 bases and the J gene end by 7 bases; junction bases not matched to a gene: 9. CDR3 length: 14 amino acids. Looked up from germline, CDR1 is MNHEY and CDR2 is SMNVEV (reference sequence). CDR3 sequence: CASSTGQGGSGYTF. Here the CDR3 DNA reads TGTGCCAGCAGTACCGGACAGGGTGGGTCTGGCTACACCTTC.

CDR3 residues: CASSLDGDGSYGELFF. CDR3 DNA sequence: TGCGCCAGCAGCTTGGATGGGGACGGCAGTTACGGGGAGCTGTTTTTT. The gene calls are TRBV5-1 and TRBJ2-2, with D possibly called TRBD1 or TRBD2 (5 bases each). This CDR3 comprises 16 residues. Germline V gene sequence: CDR1 SGHRS, CDR2 YFSETQ. Deletions cut 0 bases from V and 7 bases from J, with 16 bases between.

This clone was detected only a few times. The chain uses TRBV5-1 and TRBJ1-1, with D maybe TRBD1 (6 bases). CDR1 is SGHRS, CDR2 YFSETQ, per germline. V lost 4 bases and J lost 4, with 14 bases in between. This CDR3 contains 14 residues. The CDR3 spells CASSPTGAGTEAFF. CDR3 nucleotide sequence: TGCGCCAGCAGCCCTACGGGGGCCGGCACTGAAGCTTTCTTT.

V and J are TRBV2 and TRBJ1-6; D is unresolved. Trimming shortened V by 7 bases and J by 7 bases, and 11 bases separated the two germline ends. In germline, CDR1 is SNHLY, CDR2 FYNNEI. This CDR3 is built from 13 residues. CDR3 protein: CASKETLNSPLHF. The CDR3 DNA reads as TGTGCCAGCAAGGAGACGTTAAATTCACCCCTCCACTTT.

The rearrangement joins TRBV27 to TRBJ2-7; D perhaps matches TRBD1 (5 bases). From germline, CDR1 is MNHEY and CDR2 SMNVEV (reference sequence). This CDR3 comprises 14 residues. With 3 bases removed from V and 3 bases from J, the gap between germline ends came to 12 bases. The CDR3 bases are TGTGCCAGCAGTTTCAAGGGGCCTCTCTACGAGCAGTACTTC. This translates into CASSFKGPLYEQYF.

CDR3 nucleotides: TGTGCCAGTAGCTCCGGGACAGGGGTTTATGGCTACACCTTC. It translates to CASSSGTGVYGYTF. The chain employs TRBV19 and TRBJ1-2; 10 nucleotides match TRBD1. J was trimmed by 5 bases and V by 6 bases; bases with no gene match: 6. This CDR3 is built from 14 residues. The germline CDR1 and CDR2 sequences are LNHDA and SQIVND (reference sequence).

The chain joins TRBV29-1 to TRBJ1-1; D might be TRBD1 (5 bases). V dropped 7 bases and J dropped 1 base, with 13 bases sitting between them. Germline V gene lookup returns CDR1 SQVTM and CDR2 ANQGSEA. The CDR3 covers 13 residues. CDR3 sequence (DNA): TGCAGCGCTATACAGGTGACGAACACTGAAGCTTTCTTT. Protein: CSAIQVTNTEAFF.

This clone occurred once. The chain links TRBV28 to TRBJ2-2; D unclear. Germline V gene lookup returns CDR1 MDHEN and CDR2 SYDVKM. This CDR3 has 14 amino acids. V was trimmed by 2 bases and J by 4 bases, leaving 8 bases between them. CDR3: CASSLTPLTGELFF. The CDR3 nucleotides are TGTGCCAGCAGTTTAACCCCCCTCACCGGGGAGCTGTTTTTT.

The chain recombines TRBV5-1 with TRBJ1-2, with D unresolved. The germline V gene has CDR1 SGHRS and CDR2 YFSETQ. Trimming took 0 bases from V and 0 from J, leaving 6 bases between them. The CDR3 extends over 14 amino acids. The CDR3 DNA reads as TGCGCCAGCAGCTTGGGGGAGGCTAACTATGGCTACACCTTC. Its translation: CASSLGEANYGYTF.

The CDR3 loop reads CASSDRDRGLLFLNTEAFF. The DNA for the CDR3 is TGTGCCAGCAGTGACCGGGACAGGGGACTACTCTTCCTGAACACTGAAGCTTTCTTT. The rearrangement links TRBV28 to TRBJ1-1, with 10 bases that match TRBD1. V shed 5 bases, J shed 0 bases, and the junction held 15 bases outside the gene matches. The germline gives CDR1 MDHEN, CDR2 SYDVKM. The CDR3 is 19 residues long.

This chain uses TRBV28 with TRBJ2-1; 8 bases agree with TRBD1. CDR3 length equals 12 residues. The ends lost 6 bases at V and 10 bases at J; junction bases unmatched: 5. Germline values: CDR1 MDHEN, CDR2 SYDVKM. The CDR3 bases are TGTGCCAGCAGCCGGACAGGGTTCGAGCAGTTCTTC. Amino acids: CASSRTGFEQFF.

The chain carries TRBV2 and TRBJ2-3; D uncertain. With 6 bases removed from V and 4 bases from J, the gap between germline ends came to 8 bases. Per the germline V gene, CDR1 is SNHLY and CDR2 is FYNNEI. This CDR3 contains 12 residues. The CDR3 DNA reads TGTGCCAGCAGCGCAAGCCCAGATACGCAGTATTTT. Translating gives CASSASPDTQYF. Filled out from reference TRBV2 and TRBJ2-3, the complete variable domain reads EPEVTQTPSHQVTQMGQEVILRCVPISNHLYFYWYRQILGQKVEFLVSFYNNEISEKSEIFDDQFSVERPDGSNFTLKIRSTKLEDSAMYFCASSASPDTQYFGPGTRLTVL.

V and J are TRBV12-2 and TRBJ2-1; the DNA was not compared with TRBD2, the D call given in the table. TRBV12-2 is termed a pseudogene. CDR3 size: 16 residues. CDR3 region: CASRNLADYYYNEQFF. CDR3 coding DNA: TGTGCAAGTCGCAACCTGGCGGATTATTATTACAATGAGCAGTTCTTC.

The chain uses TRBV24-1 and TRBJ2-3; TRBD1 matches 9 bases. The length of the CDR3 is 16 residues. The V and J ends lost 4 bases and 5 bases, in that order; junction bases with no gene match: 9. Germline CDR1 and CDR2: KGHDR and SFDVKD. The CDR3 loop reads CATSEFGQGKGDTQYF. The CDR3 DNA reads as TGTGCCACCAGTGAATTCGGACAGGGGAAGGGAGATACGCAGTATTTT.

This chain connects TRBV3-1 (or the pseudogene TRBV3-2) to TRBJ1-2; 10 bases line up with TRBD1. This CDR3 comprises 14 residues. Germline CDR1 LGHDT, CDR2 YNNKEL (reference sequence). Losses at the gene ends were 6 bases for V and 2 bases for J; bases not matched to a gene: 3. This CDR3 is CASSGQGVNYGYTF. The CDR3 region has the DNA TGTGCCAGCAGTGGACAGGGGGTGAACTATGGCTACACCTTC.

CDR3 in DNA: TGTGCCACCAGGCCCTCGGGGACCTCGAACAATGAGCAGTTCTTC. Translation gives CATRPSGTSNNEQFF. The gene calls are TRBV15 and TRBJ2-1, with D perhaps matching TRBD1 or TRBD2 (5 bases each). The germline CDR1 and CDR2 sequences are LNHNV and YYDKDF (reference sequence). V gave up 6 bases and J gave up 5 bases, with 17 bases separating them. This CDR3 contains 15 residues.

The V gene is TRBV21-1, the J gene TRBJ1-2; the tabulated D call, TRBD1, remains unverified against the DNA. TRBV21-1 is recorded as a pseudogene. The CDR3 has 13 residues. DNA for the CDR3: TGTGCCAGCAGCTTGGGACACCTCTATGGCTACACCTTC. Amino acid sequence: CASSLGHLYGYTF.

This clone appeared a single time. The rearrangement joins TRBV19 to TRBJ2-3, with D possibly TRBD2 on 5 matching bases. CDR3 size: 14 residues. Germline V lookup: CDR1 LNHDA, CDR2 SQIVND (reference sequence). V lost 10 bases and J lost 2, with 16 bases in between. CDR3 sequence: CATRQAEDTDTQYF. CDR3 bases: TGTGCCACCCGTCAAGCGGAGGACACAGATACGCAGTATTTT. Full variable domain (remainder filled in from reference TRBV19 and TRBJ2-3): DGGITQSPKYLFRKEGQNVTLSCEQNLNHDAMYWYRQDPGQGLRLIYYSQIVNDFQKGDIAEGYSVSREKKESFPLTVTSAQKNPTAFYLCATRQAEDTDTQYFGPGTRLTVL.